This T cell receptor (beta chain) is from a study of blood T cell repertoires in COVID-19. The V and J ends lost 2 bases and 5 bases, in that order; junction bases with no gene match: 3. Germline CDR1 and CDR2: MNHEY and SVGEGT. The CDR3 totals 15 residues. TCRdb's copy holds only in-frame clones and misses some; the assay was immunoSEQ multiplex PCR. Found here are fewer than 500,000 clones, approximately 90% of them singletons; the top ten hold 0.7%. This TCR was sampled from a woman younger than 30 who had recovered from COVID-19. This chain links TRBV6-2 or TRBV6-3 with TRBJ1-6, with 7 bases lining up with TRBD1. Material for sequencing was PBMCs or T cells enriched from blood (not recorded which). The CDR3 loop reads CASSYGTADNSPLHF. The DNA of the CDR3 is TGTGCCAGCAGTTACGGGACAGCTGATAATTCACCCCTCCACTTT.